This T cell receptor beta chain was recovered during a study of blood T cell repertoires in COVID-19. Background on the study: Material from acute and convalescent COVID-19 was sourced from the United States, Italy and Spain. The analysed material was cDNA or gDNA that came from T cells, B-cell-depleted T cells, or PBMCs.

Per the original methods: Amplification of reference gene primers was used by the study to estimate nucleated cell counts. Sequencing used immunoSEQ multiplex PCR; TCRdb keeps in-frame clones, though not all of them. Clone size and the V and J calls come from that table; the DNA yielded D and trimming. Of roughly 280,000 clones listed, around 87% are singletons. This CDR3 region has 18 residues. CDR1 is ENHRY, CDR2 SYGVKD, per germline. The V gene end was trimmed by 6 bases and the J gene end by 0 bases; junction bases not matched to a gene: 14. Specimen: peripheral blood. This receptor was obtained from a woman in her sixties or seventies with COVID-19, enrolled during active disease. The chain recombines TRBV10-3 with TRBJ1-3; 7 bases are shared with TRBD1. The CDR3 is CAISDTGTELHSGNTIYF. CDR3 bases: TGTGCCATCAGCGATACCGGGACAGAGCTACACTCTGGAAACACCATATATTTT.